One and the same sample provided the 8 T cell receptor beta chains below, sequenced in a study of cytomegalovirus exposure and HLA in healthy donors (dated by TCRdb to about 2017). The library came from the immunoSEQ multiplex PCR assay. The multiplex PCR relied on a mix of 60 forward primers for TCR Vbeta segments and 13 reverse primers for TCR Jbeta segments. The source is immuneACCESS, and TCRdb retained only in-frame sequences with V and J called. Part of the clones is not carried over; for the studies checked, unresolved V genes explain less than half of this, and the remainder is unexplained. The sample data list about 110,000 clones, and around 75% of these were observed just once. The biggest ten clones account for around 0.79% of the sample. The source material was PBMCs. The receptors derive from a young woman in good health and CMV-seronegative.

The CDR3 DNA is TGTGCCTGGAGTTGGGGGGGGTTCTCCTACGAGCAGTACTTC. The encoded protein is CAWSWGGFSYEQYF. The chain combines TRBV30 with TRBJ2-7; 7 nucleotides line up with TRBD2. V gave up 2 bases and J gave up 0 bases; unmatched junction bases: 4. In germline, CDR1 is GTSNPN, CDR2 SVGIG (reference sequence). CDR3 length: 14 amino acids.

This clone occurred once. The CDR3 spells CAISESGGVGVNGYTF. CDR3 coding DNA: TGTGCCATCAGTGAGTCGGGAGGGGTTGGAGTGAATGGCTACACCTTC. The chain is built from TRBV10-3 and TRBJ1-2; a weak D match, TRBD1 (5 bases). The CDR3 extends over 16 amino acids. CDR1 is ENHRY and CDR2 is SYGVKD in the germline V gene. Trimming stripped 0 bases from V and 6 bases from J, with 17 bases between.

The chain couples TRBV5-4 to TRBJ1-1; D may be TRBD1 (5 bases). The CDR3 is made up of 15 amino acids. Germline CDR1 reads SGHNT; CDR2 reads YYREEE (reference sequence). The ends were cut back, 2 bases at V and 0 bases at J, with 11 bases in the middle. The CDR3 DNA reads as TGTGCCAGCAGCTTCCCCGACAGCATGAACACTGAAGCTTTCTTT. Residues: CASSFPDSMNTEAFF.

J is TRBJ1-3 and V is TRBV29-1; no clear D. CDR3 length: 14 amino acids. Germline V lookup: CDR1 SQVTM, CDR2 ANQGSEA. V was clipped by 5 bases and J by 0 bases, with 11 bases between them. The CDR3: CSVLDGDSGNTIYF. CDR3 nucleotides: TGCAGCGTTTTAGATGGTGACTCTGGAAACACCATATATTTT. Supplemented by reference TRBV29-1 and TRBJ1-3, the full variable domain reads SAVISQKPSRDICQRGTSLTIQCQVDSQVTMMFWYRQQPGQSLTLIATANQGSEATYESGFVIDKFPISRPNLTFSTLTVSNMSPEDSSIYLCSVLDGDSGNTIYFGEGSWLTVV.

This clone was recorded a few times. The genes are TRBV29-1 and TRBJ1-1, with 7 nucleotides matching TRBD1. Trimming removed 5 bases from V and 1 base from J; junction bases left unmatched: 7. Germline CDR1 reads SQVTM; CDR2 reads ANQGSEA. This CDR3 is built from 14 residues. The CDR3: CSVSTGQTNTEAFF. The CDR3 coding sequence is TGCAGCGTTTCCACGGGACAGACGAACACTGAAGCTTTCTTT. The whole variable domain, remainder taken from reference TRBV29-1 and TRBJ1-1, is SAVISQKPSRDICQRGTSLTIQCQVDSQVTMMFWYRQQPGQSLTLIATANQGSEATYESGFVIDKFPISRPNLTFSTLTVSNMSPEDSSIYLCSVSTGQTNTEAFFGQGTRLTVV.

This chain connects TRBV5-1 to TRBJ2-2; 7 nucleotides align to TRBD1. The CDR3 totals 14 residues. Germline assignment: CDR1 SGHRS and CDR2 YFSETQ. Trimming removed 1 base from V and 6 bases from J; junction bases left unmatched: 3. The CDR3 coding sequence is TGCGCCAGCAGCTTGTTTCAGGGGGCCGGGGAGCTGTTTTTT. This codes for CASSLFQGAGELFF.

The chain carries TRBV27 and TRBJ2-1; 7 positions agree with TRBD2. The CDR3 contains 16 residues. V shed 7 bases, J shed 0 bases, and the junction held 9 bases outside the gene matches. Per germline, CDR1 MNHEY and CDR2 SMNVEV (reference sequence). The CDR3 sequence: CASTHATGGSYNEQFF. The CDR3 coding sequence is TGTGCCAGCACCCATGCGACGGGAGGCTCCTACAATGAGCAGTTCTTC.

The chain links TRBV27 to TRBJ1-1, with D possibly matching TRBD1 (6 bases). Germline-derived CDR1 and CDR2 are MNHEY and SMNVEV (reference sequence). V was trimmed by 3 bases and J by 0 bases, leaving 11 bases between them. CDR3 length: 15 residues. This CDR3 is CASSFQGTMNTEAFF. CDR3 DNA: TGTGCCAGCAGTTTTCAGGGGACTATGAACACTGAAGCTTTCTTT.